This T cell receptor beta chain was obtained from a study of blood T cell repertoires in COVID-19. V dropped 3 bases and J dropped 2; count of bases not matched to a gene: 5. Germline CDR1 SGHAT, CDR2 FQDESV (reference sequence). The CDR3 sequence is 16 residues long. Measured with immunoSEQ multiplex PCR; TCRdb has only the in-frame clones, and not every one. The table lists 12,000 to 15,000 clones, about 87% of them singletons. The chain joins TRBV11-1 to TRBJ2-5; 11 nucleotides agree with TRBD2. This receptor was identified in a human donor in a cohort sampled during active COVID-19. Sequencing input: peripheral blood. CDR3 in DNA: TGTGCCAGCAGCTTGACTAGCGGGGAGAAGCAAGAGACCCAGTACTTC. Translated, it gives CASSLTSGEKQETQYF.